This TCR beta chain was captured in a study of T-cell reconstitution after alpha-beta-depleted transplantation in children. This clonotype came up many times. A library of TCRbeta sequences, prepared with unique molecular identifiers, was generated. TCRdb called the PCR reads again in MiXCR, with one record for every CDR3 protein. The sample carries fewer than 550,000 distinct CDR3 sequences, about 10% recorded once. The ends lost 5 bases at V and 6 bases at J; junction bases unmatched: 5. CDR1 SEHNR and CDR2 FQNEAQ come from the germline V gene (reference sequence). This CDR3 contains 14 residues. The source material was PBMCs, mostly from graft donor cells, sampled 180 days after TCRalphabeta/CD19-depleted stem cell transplant. The chain links TRBV7-9 to TRBJ2-7, with TRBD2 identical over 12 bases. The clonotype was recovered from a female patient between 2 and 15 years old who had a stem cell transplant for aplastic anemia, so the T cells may come from the graft donor. CDR3 amino acids: CASSILAGGSEQYV. DNA for the CDR3: TGTGCCAGCAGCATACTAGCGGGAGGAAGCGAGCAGTACGTC.